This T cell receptor beta chain was found in a study of shared clonotypes between healthy human individuals. Study-level findings and limits: Between a handful of donors, naive CD4 clonotypes were shared at a level of about 5.3%.

Genomic DNA (from each subset) was split evenly across several immunoSEQ plates. In the original analysis: For the immunoSEQ data, sequences were junction-only without quality scores, so filtering differed. Sequencing used immunoSEQ multiplex PCR; TCRdb keeps in-frame clones, though not all of them. The V and J calls and clone size come from that table; D and trimming were worked out from the DNA. Of more than 2 million clones detected, roughly 94% appear once; the ten largest clones hold 0.1% to 0.15%. On this clone itself: Its specificity is unknown.

Nashville, Tennessee was home to all donors, each a Caucasian adult. V was clipped by 0 bases and J by 2 bases, with 8 bases between them. Germline CDR1 is WNHNN and CDR2 is SYGVQD (reference sequence). There are 15 residues in the CDR3. This chain joins TRBV10-1 and TRBJ2-1; no clear D. Specimen: naive CD4+ T cells sorted from blood. Subset specified: CD45RA+ positively selected. The TCR comes from a man between 18 and 35 years old in good health. CDR3 amino acids: CASSESGFPYNEQFF. DNA of the CDR3: TGCGCCAGCAGTGAGTCGGGGTTCCCCTACAATGAGCAGTTCTTC.